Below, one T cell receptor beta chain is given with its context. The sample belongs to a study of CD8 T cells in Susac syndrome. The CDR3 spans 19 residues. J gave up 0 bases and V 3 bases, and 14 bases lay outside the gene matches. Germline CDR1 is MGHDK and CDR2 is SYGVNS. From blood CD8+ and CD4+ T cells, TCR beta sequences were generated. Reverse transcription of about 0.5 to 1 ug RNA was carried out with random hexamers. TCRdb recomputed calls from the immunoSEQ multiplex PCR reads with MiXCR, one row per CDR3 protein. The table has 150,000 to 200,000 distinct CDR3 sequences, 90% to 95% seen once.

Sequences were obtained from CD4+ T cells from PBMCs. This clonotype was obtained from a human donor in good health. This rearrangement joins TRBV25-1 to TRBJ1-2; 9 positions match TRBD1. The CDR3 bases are TGTGCCAGCAGTGAGAACCCGGGACAGGGAGAACTCACTAACTATGGCTACACCTTC. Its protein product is CASSENPGQGELTNYGYTF.